One T cell receptor (beta chain) is described in this entry. The sample originates from a study of control samples from healthy donors and cancer patients. Using immunoSEQ multiplex PCR, the repertoire was profiled, and TCRdb retains in-frame clones only, with some absent. The sample holds roughly 200,000 clones. Unmatched junction bases numbered 8, after V lost 0 bases and J lost 4 bases. The germline V gene encodes CDR1 MNHEY and CDR2 SVGAGI. The CDR3 is made up of 16 amino acids. The source of this sequence is a woman in her thirties in good health. V gene TRBV6-5 combines with J gene TRBJ1-2; 7 bases align to TRBD1. Sequenced sample: blood. CDR3 in amino acids: CASSYSSMTGPYGYTF. The CDR3 region has the DNA TGTGCCAGCAGTTACTCGAGCATGACAGGGCCCTATGGCTACACCTTC.